This T cell receptor (beta chain) was sequenced in a study of T cell responses to AZD1222 COVID-19 vaccine. This clone was found a few times. This sample includes further DNA sequences coding for the same CDR3. Only in-frame clones appear in the TCRdb table, and some are missing; sequencing was by immunoSEQ multiplex PCR. The table has about 130,000 clones, about 90% seen once. V lost 3 bases, J lost 5 bases, and 4 bases stayed unmatched. The length of the CDR3 is 15 residues. CDR1 and CDR2 (germline): KGHSH, LQKENI. The sample here was peripheral blood, taken on day 0 of MenACWY control vaccination. The J gene is TRBJ1-6, the V gene TRBV18; 7 nucleotides line up with TRBD1. This TCR came from an adult in good health. This chain's CDR3 is CASSPGTADNSPLHF. CDR3 DNA sequence: TGTGCCAGCTCACCGGGGACAGCGGATAATTCACCCCTCCACTTT. Combining the CDR3 with reference TRBV18 and TRBJ1-6 gives the whole variable domain NAGVMQNPRHLVRRRGQEARLRCSPMKGHSHVYWYRQLPEEGLKFMVYLQKENIIDESGMPKERFSAEFPKEGPSILRIQQVVRGDSAAYFCASSPGTADNSPLHFGNGTRLTVT.